Shown below are 7 T cell receptor beta chains from a single sample sequenced in a study of cytomegalovirus exposure and HLA in healthy donors. The PCR used 60 Vbeta and 13 Jbeta primers. Assay: immunoSEQ multiplex PCR; the TCRdb copy retains only in-frame clones and omits some. The sample comprises about 240,000 clones, 80% to 85% of which are singletons, and about 7.5% rests with the top ten. The sample comprised PBMCs. These receptors originate from a woman aged 55 to 70 in good health and CMV-seropositive.

This rearrangement joins TRBV5-1 to TRBJ2-1; 12 bases map to TRBD2. The CDR3 consists of 16 residues. The trim removed 5 bases at V and 0 bases at J, leaving 3 bases unmatched. Germline CDR1 SGHRS, CDR2 YFSETQ. The DNA of the CDR3 is TGCGCCAGCAGACCGACTAGCGGGAGCTCCTACAATGAGCAGTTCTTC. This sequence encodes CASRPTSGSSYNEQFF.

The chain uses TRBV14 and TRBJ1-3; 8 bases line up with TRBD1. After removal of 5 bases from V and 0 bases from J, the junction contained 6 bases not matched to a gene. Germline V gene sequence: CDR1 SGHDN, CDR2 FVKESK. This CDR3 contains 16 residues. CDR3 protein: CASSLTGTGSGNTIYF. CDR3 nucleotides: TGTGCCAGCAGCTTGACAGGGACAGGCTCTGGAAACACCATATATTTT.

The chain employs TRBV10-1 and TRBJ1-1; D is ambiguous. Germline CDR1 and CDR2: WNHNN and SYGVQD (reference sequence). This CDR3 has 13 amino acids. V lost 6 bases and J lost 5, with 13 bases in between. CDR3 coding DNA: TGCGCCAGCAGCAGAGGGCCGGGGACTGAAGCTTTCTTT. Protein: CASSRGPGTEAFF.

The rearrangement links TRBV19 to TRBJ2-7; 9 bases agree with TRBD2. The CDR3 loop spans 15 amino acids. With V trimmed by 4 bases and J by 10 bases, 14 bases remained unmatched. CDR1 is LNHDA and CDR2 is SQIVND in the germline V gene (reference sequence). The CDR3 DNA reads TGTGCCAGTAGTACTTCCAGCGGGACTAGCATCGTACAGTACTTC. Its protein is CASSTSSGTSIVQYF.

The genes are TRBV5-1 and TRBJ1-4; D is unclear. CDR1 is SGHRS and CDR2 is YFSETQ in the germline V gene. CDR3 length: 13 residues. The V end was cut by 4 bases, the J end by 2 bases, with 6 bases between. The DNA of the CDR3 is TGCGCCAGCAGCGGCAGGACTAATGAAAAACTGTTTTTT. Translation: CASSGRTNEKLFF.

This chain links TRBV28 with TRBJ1-2, with 9 positions matching TRBD1. With V trimmed by 5 bases and J by 7 bases, 5 bases remained unmatched. The CDR3 covers 13 residues. CDR1 and CDR2 from the germline V gene are MDHEN and SYDVKM. CDR3 DNA sequence: TGTGCCAGCAGTGAGCAGACAGGGGGTGGCTACACCTTC. Translated: CASSEQTGGGYTF.

The chain recombines TRBV10-3 with TRBJ2-7, with D possibly being TRBD1 (6 bases). The V gene lost 5 bases and the J gene lost 3 bases, with 8 bases spanning the gap. Germline values: CDR1 ENHRY, CDR2 SYGVKD. The CDR3 has 12 amino acids. CDR3 nucleotide sequence: TGTGCCATCAGTTTAGGGGGCTACGAGCAGTACTTC. Its translation is CAISLGGYEQYF.